This TCR beta chain was sequenced in a study of cytomegalovirus exposure and HLA in healthy donors. Some clones are missing from TCRdb's copy, which holds only in-frame ones; the method was immunoSEQ multiplex PCR. The table shows approximately 76,000 clones, with roughly 95% occurring only once. The CDR3 loop spans 13 amino acids. Germline V gives CDR1 MNHEY, CDR2 SVGAGI. Between the trimmed V and J ends, which lost 10 bases and 4 bases, there was a span of 15 bases. Whole-study findings and limits: Altogether, 150 to 200 TCR beta chains were recorded as cytomegalovirus-associated. That first-cohort TCR clusters tended to co-occur in the 90 to 150 validation repertoires was found in a later analysis.

This clone occurred once. Its antigen remains unknown. This receptor was taken from a woman aged 18 to 35 in good health and CMV-seropositive. This chain links TRBV6-5 with TRBJ2-3; D may be TRBD2 (5 bases). Sequencing input: PBMCs. CDR3: CATAGGPSDTQYF. Here the CDR3 DNA reads TGTGCCACCGCGGGCGGGCCATCAGATACGCAGTATTTT.